A single sample is the source of the 30 T cell receptor beta chains below, sequenced in a study of T cells in Graves' hyperthyroidism and ophthalmopathy. It was RNA transcripts that yielded the amplified TCR beta CDR3 regions. The HTBI primer set was used in a first-round RT-PCR of the TCR CDR3. TCRdb reanalysed the multiplex PCR reads using MiXCR and keeps one entry per CDR3 protein. Here the sample spans 250,000 to 350,000 distinct CDR3 sequences, around 20% being singletons. The specimen sequenced was blood. These receptors all stem from a man aged 25 to 40 with Graves' ophthalmopathy.

This chain joins TRBV12-3 or TRBV12-4 and TRBJ2-2, with 12 bases aligning to TRBD2. J lost 5 bases, V lost 0 bases, and 7 bases had no gene match. This CDR3 contains 18 residues. In DNA, the CDR3 is TGTGCCAGCAGTTTAGCCCCCGGACTAGCGGGACAGACCGGGGAGCTGTTTTTT. It is translated as CASSLAPGLAGQTGELFF.

About this clonotype itself: This may be a read error, as it is one base from a much larger clone. The rearrangement uses TRBV5-1 and TRBJ2-7, with 8 bases that match TRBD2. Unmatched junction bases numbered 11, after V lost 2 bases and J lost 7 bases. The CDR3 spans 15 residues. Germline-derived CDR1 and CDR2 are SGHRS and YFSETQ. The CDR3 region has the DNA TGCGCCAGCAGCTTTACTAGCGGATTCTACAATGAGCAGTACTTC. This encodes CASSFTSGFYNEQYF.

The chain employs TRBV5-1 and TRBJ2-2; TRBD2 aligns across 10 bases. J was trimmed by 2 bases and V by 4 bases; bases with no gene match: 8. Germline CDR1 is SGHRS and CDR2 is YFSETQ. The CDR3 is made up of 17 amino acids. In DNA, the CDR3 is TGCGCCAGCAGCAGAGCGGGAGGGCCCTCAAACACCGGGGAGCTGTTTTTT. It specifies CASSRAGGPSNTGELFF.

This chain links TRBV20-1 with TRBJ2-4, with 13 bases matching TRBD2. CDR1 and CDR2 from the germline V gene are DFQATT and SNEGSKA (reference sequence). The CDR3 has 16 amino acids. With 2 bases clipped from V and 0 bases from J, the junction kept 1 base outside the gene matches. The DNA for the CDR3 is TGCAGTGCTAGAAGACTAGCGGGAGGAGCCAAAAACATTCAGTACTTC. Translation: CSARRLAGGAKNIQYF.

This clonotype came up many times. The chain links TRBV12-3 or TRBV12-4 to TRBJ1-5; TRBD1 might be the D (5 bases). V was trimmed by 7 bases and J by 4 bases, leaving 14 bases between them. The CDR3 is 14 amino acids. The CDR3 sequence is CASTGDGSNQPQHF. CDR3 nucleotide sequence: TGTGCCAGCACCGGGGACGGATCGAATCAGCCCCAGCATTTT.

This clonotype was seen repeatedly, ten times or more. This sequence joins TRBV2 and TRBJ2-7; possibly TRBD2 for D (5 bases). Deletions cut 8 bases from V and 3 bases from J, with 14 bases between. Germline CDR1 SNHLY, CDR2 FYNNEI. This CDR3 is 13 amino acids long. CDR3 residues: CASRRREGYEQYF. The CDR3 DNA reads TGTGCCAGCCGGCGACGGGAAGGCTACGAGCAGTACTTC.

There are many counts of this clonotype. The chain has TRBV30 and TRBJ1-2; no clear D. There are 11 residues in the CDR3. Trimming took 1 base from V and 8 from J, leaving 8 bases between them. Per germline, CDR1 GTSNPN and CDR2 SVGIG (reference sequence). CDR3 coding DNA: TGTGCCTGGAGTGACCCACGGGGCTACACCTTC. The encoded protein is CAWSDPRGYTF.

This clonotype occurred many times. The gene calls are TRBV2 and TRBJ1-2; D may be TRBD1 (6 bases). V lost 5 bases, J lost 4 bases, and 11 bases lay in between. The germline V gene has CDR1 SNHLY and CDR2 FYNNEI. The CDR3 spans 13 residues. The CDR3 sequence is CASSSQGSYGYTF. CDR3 nucleotide sequence: TGTGCCAGCAGTTCACAGGGCTCCTATGGCTACACCTTC.

The chain carries TRBV24-1 and TRBJ1-2; D ambiguous. Trimming pared 0 bases from V and 8 bases from J, leaving 12 bases between. CDR1 is KGHDR and CDR2 is SFDVKD in the germline V gene. This CDR3 comprises 14 residues. CDR3 in amino acids: CATSDLREGGGYTF. The CDR3 DNA reads TGTGCCACCAGTGATTTGCGCGAGGGCGGGGGCTACACCTTC.

There are many counts of this clonotype. The rearrangement uses TRBV12-3 or TRBV12-4 and TRBJ1-3; D is uncertain. The CDR3 spans 12 residues. The germline V and J ends were trimmed by 5 bases and 10 bases, with 12 bases remaining between them. The CDR3, as DNA: TGTGCCAGCAGTAATCCTGGGAGAACCATATATTTT. This gives the protein CASSNPGRTIYF.

This clonotype came up a few times. The chain employs TRBV4-1 and TRBJ2-1; 8 bases fit TRBD2. In germline, CDR1 is MGHRA, CDR2 YSYEKL. The CDR3 has 16 amino acids. J was trimmed by 4 bases and V by 2 bases; bases with no gene match: 7. This CDR3 is CASSQIRLASYNEQFF. In DNA form, the CDR3 reads TGCGCCAGCAGCCAAATTAGACTAGCGTCATACAATGAGCAGTTCTTC.

The table lists this clonotype with a few counts. Here the CDR3 reads CASTTQGGRINYGYTF. The CDR3 nucleotides read TGTGCCAGCACAACCCAGGGGGGACGGATAAACTATGGCTACACCTTC. The chain carries TRBV28 and TRBJ1-2, with 7 nucleotides matching TRBD1. The CDR3 has 16 amino acids. Germline trimming cut 7 bases from V and 2 bases from J; bases unmatched to any gene: 13. Looked up from germline, CDR1 is MDHEN and CDR2 is SYDVKM.

This clonotype was picked up one time. The chain carries TRBV29-1 and TRBJ1-1; D is perhaps TRBD1 (5 bases). Germline V gene data show CDR1 as SQVTM and CDR2 as ANQGSEA. There are 13 residues in the CDR3. V shed 7 bases and J shed 1 base, with 13 bases lying between them. As DNA, the CDR3 is TGCAGCGCAGCAGACAGAACGAACACTGAAGCTTTCTTT. Protein product: CSAADRTNTEAFF.

The V gene is TRBV27, the J gene TRBJ2-5, with 7 nucleotides matching TRBD2. Looked up from germline, CDR1 is MNHEY and CDR2 is SMNVEV (reference sequence). The CDR3 has 17 amino acids. Trimming cost V 5 bases and J 2 bases; bases outside gene matches: 14. The CDR3 DNA is TGTGCCAGCAGTCCCTATAGAGCGGGGCTATATCAAGAGACCCAGTACTTC. Its translation is CASSPYRAGLYQETQYF.

The chain combines TRBV6-1 with TRBJ2-3, with unresolved D. V shed 2 bases and J shed 3 bases, with 9 bases lying between them. CDR3 length equals 14 residues. Germline-derived CDR1 and CDR2 are MNHNS and SASEGT. The CDR3 nucleotides read TGTGCCAGCAGTGAAATAGGCAGGACAGATACGCAGTATTTT. This encodes CASSEIGRTDTQYF.

Remarks on this clonotype: One base away lies a much larger clone, so this may be a sequencing read error. The V gene is TRBV28, the J gene TRBJ2-1; 7 nucleotides align to TRBD1. This CDR3 has 15 residues. Trimming took 1 base from V and 11 from J; bases not matched to a gene: 11. Germline V gene lookup returns CDR1 MDHEN and CDR2 SYDVKM. CDR3 region: CASSLSPPAGGKQFF. The CDR3 DNA reads as TGTGCCAGCAGTTTATCGCCCCCAGCAGGGGGAAAGCAGTTCTTC.

This clonotype was counted ten times or more. The rearrangement uses TRBV6-2 or TRBV6-3 and TRBJ2-1, with 9 bases matching TRBD2. This CDR3 spans 13 amino acids. Germline V gene data show CDR1 as MNHEY and CDR2 as SVGEGT. V dropped 8 bases and J dropped 7; count of bases not matched to a gene: 6. The CDR3, as DNA: TGTGCCAGCGCGGGAGGGCCGGGGAATGAGCAGTTCTTC. This codes for CASAGGPGNEQFF.

The genes are TRBV5-1 and TRBJ2-1; TRBD2 agrees at 13 bases. The CDR3 is 17 amino acids. V lost 0 bases and J lost 9; bases outside the gene matches: 9. Germline V CDR1 and CDR2: SGHRS, YFSETQ. CDR3 nucleotide sequence: TGCGCCAGCAGCTTGGATGGGGGACTAGCGGGAAAGAGTGAGCAGTTCTTC. Amino acids: CASSLDGGLAGKSEQFF.

The J gene is TRBJ2-6, the V gene TRBV5-1; D possibly corresponds to TRBD1 (6 bases). Germline V gene sequence: CDR1 SGHRS, CDR2 YFSETQ. Trimming took 4 bases from V and 0 from J, leaving 11 bases between them. CDR3 length equals 16 residues. The CDR3 nucleotides read TGCGCCAGCAGCCCCAGGACAGACTCTGGGGCCAACGTCCTGACTTTC. This encodes CASSPRTDSGANVLTF.

A few counts support this clonotype. The chain links TRBV28 to TRBJ1-3; D gene unclear. The CDR3 length is 13 residues. Germline loops: CDR1 MDHEN, CDR2 SYDVKM. Between the trimmed V and J ends, which lost 4 bases and 2 bases, there was a span of 6 bases. The CDR3 spells CASSSAAGNTIYF. CDR3 sequence (DNA): TGTGCCAGCAGTTCGGCAGCTGGAAACACCATATATTTT.

This chain joins TRBV2 and TRBJ2-2, with 8 bases aligning to TRBD2. V shed 11 bases and J 3 bases; nucleotides not matched to a gene: 11. Germline V gene data show CDR1 as SNHLY and CDR2 as FYNNEI. This CDR3 has 15 residues. CDR3 in DNA: TGTGCCCTAAAGGGGCGGGAGGCGGACACCGGGGAGCTGTTTTTT. It codes for CALKGREADTGELFF. The variable domain in full, with the rest retrieved from reference TRBV2 and TRBJ2-2, is EPEVTQTPSHQVTQMGQEVILRCVPISNHLYFYWYRQILGQKVEFLVSFYNNEISEKSEIFDDQFSVERPDGSNFTLKIRSTKLEDSAMYFCALKGREADTGELFFGEGSRLTVL.

V is TRBV6-1 and J is TRBJ1-1; D not certain. In germline, CDR1 is MNHNS, CDR2 SASEGT. The V gene lost 7 bases and the J gene lost 9 bases, with 18 bases spanning the gap. The CDR3 sequence is 13 residues long. The CDR3 DNA reads as TGTGCCAGCAAACCGGGCCTCCACCTTCAAGCTTTCTTT. Residues: CASKPGLHLQAFF.

This clonotype showed up many times. This sequence joins TRBV6-1 and TRBJ2-7; TRBD1 matches at 11 bases. Germline loops: CDR1 MNHNS, CDR2 SASEGT. The V and J ends lost 5 bases and 1 base, in that order; junction bases with no gene match: 4. CDR3 length equals 15 residues. DNA for the CDR3: TGTGCCAGCAGTTATAGGGACAGGGGGTCCTACGAGCAGTACTTC. This encodes CASSYRDRGSYEQYF.

This rearrangement joins TRBV6-2 or TRBV6-3 to TRBJ2-3; TRBD1 aligns across 8 bases. The CDR3 sequence is 15 residues long. Germline V gives CDR1 MNHEY, CDR2 SVGEGT. Losses at the gene ends were 6 bases for V and 4 bases for J; bases not matched to a gene: 9. The CDR3 DNA reads TGTGCCAGCAGCCCCACCGGACAGGGCCCAGATACGCAGTATTTT. Amino acid sequence: CASSPTGQGPDTQYF.

This clonotype has a handful of counts. The genes are TRBV7-9 and TRBJ2-1; D ambiguous. In germline, CDR1 is SEHNR, CDR2 FQNEAQ (reference sequence). The V and J ends lost 8 bases and 4 bases respectively, with 9 bases between them. The length of the CDR3 is 12 residues. CDR3 nucleotide sequence: TGTGCCAGCCTTACCGGATACAATGAGCAGTTCTTC. Amino acids: CASLTGYNEQFF.

This sequence joins TRBV7-2 and TRBJ2-3; D gene ambiguous. V was pared by 6 bases and J by 6 bases, with 7 bases between. The CDR3 runs to 11 residues. In germline, CDR1 is SGHTA, CDR2 FQGNSA. The CDR3 nucleotides are TGTGCCAGCAGGAGCCGGGATACGCAGTATTTT. Its translation is CASRSRDTQYF.

This clonotype showed up just a few times. The chain joins TRBV5-6 to TRBJ1-1; unclear D gene. V shed 4 bases and J shed 0 bases, with 13 bases lying between them. This CDR3 is built from 15 residues. Germline CDR1 is SGHDT and CDR2 is YYEEEE. The CDR3 loop reads CASSPYKGMNTEAFF. The DNA of the CDR3 is TGTGCCAGCAGCCCCTACAAGGGTATGAACACTGAAGCTTTCTTT.

This clonotype appeared many times. The chain couples TRBV27 to TRBJ2-1; TRBD1 matches at 9 bases. This CDR3 comprises 17 residues. V shed 7 bases, J shed 8 bases, and the junction held 18 bases outside the gene matches. Germline assignment: CDR1 MNHEY and CDR2 SMNVEV (reference sequence). This CDR3 reads CASTQLPGQGVLDEQFF. DNA for the CDR3: TGTGCCAGCACCCAATTGCCGGGACAGGGAGTTCTGGATGAGCAGTTCTTC.

The rearrangement links TRBV7-2 to TRBJ2-5, with 7 bases aligning to TRBD1. After removal of 6 bases from V and 2 bases from J, the junction contained 3 bases not matched to a gene. Looked up from germline, CDR1 is SGHTA and CDR2 is FQGNSA. The CDR3 extends over 13 amino acids. The CDR3 sequence is CASRGQPQETQYF. The CDR3 nucleotides read TGTGCCAGCAGGGGACAGCCTCAAGAGACCCAGTACTTC.

This clonotype was detected only a few times. The CDR3 coding sequence is TGTGCCAGCAGTTTATCCGGCAGGGGAATAAGTAGTGAGCAGTTCTTC. Translating it yields CASSLSGRGISSEQFF. The chain links TRBV28 to TRBJ2-1; maybe TRBD1 (6 bases). Germline V CDR1 and CDR2: MDHEN, SYDVKM. V shed 1 base and J shed 9 bases, with 19 bases lying between them. The CDR3 runs 16 residues.